The present T cell receptor (beta chain) was sequenced within a study of vaccination effects on CD4 cells after COVID-19. Overall study findings and caveats: Marked clonal contraction of both clone types appeared late after vaccination.

Sequencing was performed with immunoSEQ multiplex PCR; in TCRdb, only in-frame clones are kept and a portion is missing. The table shows 66,000 or so clones, with 70% to 75% occurring only once. Notes on this clone: Its antigen is as yet unknown.

Per the germline V gene, CDR1 is SGHNT and CDR2 is YYREEE (reference sequence). V was clipped by 2 bases and J by 4 bases, with 6 bases between them. This CDR3 has 12 residues. The authors isolated CD4+ T cells after roughly 10 days of culture. The cohort was immunized with two doses of either the BNT162b2 or mRNA-1273 vaccine. The chain uses TRBV5-4 and TRBJ1-2; D gene ambiguous. The receptor comes from a human donor who received a COVID-19 vaccine. Sequencing was performed on CD4+ T cells from PBMCs cultured without peptide, taken after COVID-19 vaccination. The CDR3 nucleotides read TGTGCCAGCAGCTTCGATAGCTATGGCTACACCTTC. Translating it yields CASSFDSYGYTF. The full variable domain, in which reference TRBV5-4 and TRBJ1-2 provide the parts outside the CDR3, is ETGVTQSPTHLIKTRGQQVTLRCSSQSGHNTVSWYQQALGQGPQFIFQYYREEENGRGNFPPRFSGLQFPNYSSELNVNALELDDSALYLCASSFDSYGYTFGSGTRLTVV.